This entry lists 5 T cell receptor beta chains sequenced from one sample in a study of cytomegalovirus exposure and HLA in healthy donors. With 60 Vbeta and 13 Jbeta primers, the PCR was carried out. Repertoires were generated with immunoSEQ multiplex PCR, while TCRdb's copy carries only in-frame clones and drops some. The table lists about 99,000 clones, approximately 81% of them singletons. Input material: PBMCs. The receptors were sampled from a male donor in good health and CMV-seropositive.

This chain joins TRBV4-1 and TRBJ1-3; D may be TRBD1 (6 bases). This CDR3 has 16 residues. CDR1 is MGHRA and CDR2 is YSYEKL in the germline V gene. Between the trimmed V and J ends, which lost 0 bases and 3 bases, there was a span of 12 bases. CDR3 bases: TGCGCCAGCAGCCAAGATTTGGGGGCGGATGGAAACACCATATATTTT. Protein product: CASSQDLGADGNTIYF.

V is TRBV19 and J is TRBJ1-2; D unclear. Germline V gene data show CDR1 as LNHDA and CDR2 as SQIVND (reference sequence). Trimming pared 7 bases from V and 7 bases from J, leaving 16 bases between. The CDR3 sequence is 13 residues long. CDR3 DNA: TGTGCCAGTACCCGCGAGGGCAGAGCTGGCTACACCTTC. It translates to CASTREGRAGYTF.

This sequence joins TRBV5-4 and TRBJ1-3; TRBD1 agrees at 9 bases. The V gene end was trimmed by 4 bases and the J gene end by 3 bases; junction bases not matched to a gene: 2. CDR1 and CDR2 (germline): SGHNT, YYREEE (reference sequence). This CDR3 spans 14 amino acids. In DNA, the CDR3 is TGTGCCAGCAGCGTGGGACAGGGTGGAAACACCATATATTTT. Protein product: CASSVGQGGNTIYF.

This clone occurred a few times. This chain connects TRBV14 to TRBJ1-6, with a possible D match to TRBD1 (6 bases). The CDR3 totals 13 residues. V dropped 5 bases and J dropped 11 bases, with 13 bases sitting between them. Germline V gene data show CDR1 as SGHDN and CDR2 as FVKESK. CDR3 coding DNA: TGTGCCAGCAGCGCTTCACAGGGAACACCCCTCCACTTT. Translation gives CASSASQGTPLHF.

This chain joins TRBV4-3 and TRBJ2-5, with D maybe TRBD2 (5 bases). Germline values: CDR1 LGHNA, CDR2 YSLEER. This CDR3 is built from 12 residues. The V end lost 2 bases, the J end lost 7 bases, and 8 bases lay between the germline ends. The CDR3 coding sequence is TGCGCCAGCAGCCAAACGGCGGGGACCCAGTACTTC. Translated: CASSQTAGTQYF.